This TCR beta chain was retrieved from a study of cytomegalovirus exposure and HLA in healthy donors. Study-wide results and limits: Donors were assumed by presence/absence analyses to have roughly uniform sequencing depth. Confirmation was obtained in vitro that a few CMV-associated chains are specific for CMV antigens. It was 150 to 200 TCR beta chains that were listed as cytomegalovirus-associated.

In the PCR, 60 Vbeta and 13 Jbeta primers were used. Clones were read by immunoSEQ multiplex PCR, and TCRdb kept only the in-frame ones, dropping some. The data hold fewer than 200,000 clones, with 75% to 85% observed a single time. V shed 3 bases and J shed 6 bases, with 11 bases lying between them. Germline values: CDR1 SGHTA, CDR2 FQGNSA. The CDR3 contains 13 residues. With respect to this clone: The antigen is not known.

The TCR was taken from a female donor in good health and CMV-seronegative. The sample taken for sequencing was PBMCs. The V call is TRBV7-2, the J call TRBJ1-2, with D maybe TRBD1 (5 bases). Written as DNA, the CDR3 is TGTGCCAGCAGCTTCCCCGGGACTCATGGCTACACCTTC. Its translation: CASSFPGTHGYTF.